The rows below give T cell receptor beta chains drawn from one sample of a study of shared clonotypes between healthy human individuals. Generated by immunoSEQ multiplex PCR, the TCRdb table keeps only in-frame clones and is missing some. Of around 1.4 million clones in the sample, approximately 98.5% were seen once. The sample comprised naive CD4+ T cells sorted from blood. These TCRs come from a man aged 30 to 39 in good health. The CDR3 runs from the conserved cysteine through the conserved F or W. Fields, in order: clone size, J gene, CDR3 length, D gene, V gene, CDR3 DNA, CDR3 protein. A D gene is named only where the DNA matches it firmly. Only part of the rows carry a size: once, few, many, or a class if the clone is expanded.

>NA|TRBJ2-5|13|NA|TRBV6-5
TGTGCCAGCAGCCGACCGTACCAAGAGACCCAGTACTTC
CASSRPYQETQYF
>NA|TRBJ1-2|14|NA|TRBV29-1
TGCAGCGTTGTAGGGGATCTTTTGATCTATGGCTACACCTTC
CSVVGDLLIYGYTF
>NA|TRBJ2-2|16|NA|TRBV4-3
TGCGCCAGCAGCAACCTGGGTAGCGGGAACACCGGGGAGCTGTTTTTT
CASSNLGSGNTGELFF
>NA|TRBJ1-4|12|NA|TRBV6-1
TGTGCCAGCAGTGAGGATAATGAAAAACTGTTTTTT
CASSEDNEKLFF
>NA|TRBJ1-2|14|NA|TRBV28
TGTGCCAGCAGTTTATACGGGACGGAATATGGCTACACCTTC
CASSLYGTEYGYTF
>NA|TRBJ1-5|16|NA|TRBV27
TGTGCCAGCAGTTTATTGGCCATACATAGCAATCAGCCCCAGCATTTT
CASSLLAIHSNQPQHF
>NA|TRBJ2-3|14|NA|TRBV27
TGTGCCAGCAGTCCCCTTGGGATCGGGCGCGCGCAGTATTTT
CASSPLGIGRAQYF
>NA|TRBJ1-1|13|NA|TRBV4-1
TGCGCCAGCAACCGACGGGGGGACGCTGAAGCTTTCTTT
CASNRRGDAEAFF
>NA|TRBJ1-4|13|NA|TRBV5-5
TGTGCCAGCAGCTTGACAGGGTATGAAAAACTGTTTTTT
CASSLTGYEKLFF
>NA|TRBJ2-3|13|TRBD1|TRBV9
TGTGCCAGCAGCCCGACAGGGACAGATACGCAGTATTTT
CASSPTGTDTQYF
>NA|TRBJ1-4|15|TRBD1|TRBV5-1
TGCGCCAGCAGCTTTTCCGGGACAGCTAATGAAAAACTGTTTTTT
CASSFSGTANEKLFF
>NA|TRBJ2-7|15|TRBD2|TRBV5-1
TGCGCCAGCAGCTCGACACCGACTAGCGACTACGAGCAGTACTTC
CASSSTPTSDYEQYF
>NA|TRBJ1-2|15|NA|TRBV28
TGTGCCAGCGCGCCGTCGACAGGTTCCTTCTATGGCTACACCTTC
CASAPSTGSFYGYTF
>NA|TRBJ1-1|13|NA|TRBV19
TGTGCCAGTCTCCCGTGGGGGGGCACTGAAGCTTTCTTT
CASLPWGGTEAFF
>NA|TRBJ2-7|16|TRBD2|TRBV7-9
TGTGCCAGCAGCCAGACTAGCGGGAGGTTCCTCTACGAGCAGTACTTC
CASSQTSGRFLYEQYF
>NA|TRBJ2-2|15|TRBD1|TRBV19
TGTGCCAGTAGTATCCACAGGGGGCGGTACGGGGAGCTGTTTTTT
CASSIHRGRYGELFF
>once|TRBJ2-3|15|TRBD2|TRBV7-9
TGTGCCAGCAGCTCCCTAGCGGGAGGCGCAGATACGCAGTATTTT
CASSSLAGGADTQYF
>NA|TRBJ2-7|14|NA|TRBV9
TGTGCCAGCAGCGTTTTAGACCAAGCCTACGAGCAGTACTTC
CASSVLDQAYEQYF
>NA|TRBJ2-1|14|NA|TRBV7-9
TGTGCCAGCAGCTCCCCCGGGAGCTACAATGAGCAGTTCTTC
CASSSPGSYNEQFF
>NA|TRBJ2-3|19|NA|TRBV19
TGTGCCAGTAGTATAGGCGGAACAGAACCCCTGTGGGTCCGAGCTACGCAGTATTTT
CASSIGGTEPLWVRATQYF
>NA|TRBJ2-5|14|TRBD2|TRBV5-1
TGCGCCAGCAGCCAACCCGGGGGGCAAGAGACCCAGTACTTC
CASSQPGGQETQYF
>NA|TRBJ2-6|16|NA|TRBV9
TGTGCCAGCAGCGTAGGTTATAGGGGAAGGCCCAACGTCCTGACTTTC
CASSVGYRGRPNVLTF
>NA|TRBJ2-3|14|NA|TRBV29-1
TGCAGCGTTGGAGGTGCTCCCAGATCAGATACGCAGTATTTT
CSVGGAPRSDTQYF
>NA|TRBJ1-2|14|NA|TRBV15
TGTGCCACCAGCCCCCGGACCAAGAAAGAGGGCTACACCTTC
CATSPRTKKEGYTF
>NA|TRBJ2-3|13|NA|TRBV5-1
TGCGCCAGCAGCTTGGATTTGCTGGCTACGCAGTATTTT
CASSLDLLATQYF
>NA|TRBJ2-1|13|NA|TRBV19
TGTGCCAGTAGGAGGGACTCCTACAATGAGCAGTTCTTC
CASRRDSYNEQFF
>NA|TRBJ2-1|17|NA|TRBV19
TGTGCCAGTAGTATAGGTTTGGGCGGGGCGCCTTGGAATGAGCAGTTCTTC
CASSIGLGGAPWNEQFF
>NA|TRBJ2-7|15|NA|TRBV7-8
TGTGCCAGCAGCTTAGAGCAGGGGTTTATTTACGAGCAGTACTTC
CASSLEQGFIYEQYF
>NA|TRBJ1-2|11|NA|TRBV20-1
TGCAGTGCTAGAGCCCCGTATGGCTACACCTTC
CSARAPYGYTF
>once|TRBJ2-7|19|TRBD2|TRBV9
TGTGCCAGCAGCGTAGGTCCGGGACTAGCGGGAGTTTCTTCCTACGAGCAGTACTTC
CASSVGPGLAGVSSYEQYF
>NA|TRBJ1-5|14|NA|TRBV5-1
TGCGCCAGCAGCTTGGTTCCAACCAATCAGCCCCAGCATTTT
CASSLVPTNQPQHF
>NA|TRBJ2-7|16|TRBD2|TRBV9
TGTGCCAGCAGCGTAGACTCTAGCGGGAGGGACGATGTGCAGTACTTC
CASSVDSSGRDDVQYF
>NA|TRBJ2-7|12|NA|TRBV12-5
TGTGCTAGCGGAAACGACAGGTACGAGCAGTACTTC
CASGNDRYEQYF
>NA|TRBJ1-1|13|NA|TRBV2
TGTGCCAGCAGTGAAGGACATCTAGTTGAAGCTTTCTTT
CASSEGHLVEAFF
>NA|TRBJ1-1|12|NA|TRBV7-9
TGTGCCAGCAGCTACAGAAACACTGAAGCTTTCTTT
CASSYRNTEAFF
>NA|TRBJ2-1|14|NA|TRBV2
TGTGCCAGCAGTGAGTATTACACCTGGGGTGAGCAGTTCTTC
CASSEYYTWGEQFF
>NA|TRBJ1-5|15|NA|TRBV5-6
TGTGCCAGCAGCTTGAGACAGGCTGGCAATCAGCCCCAGCATTTT
CASSLRQAGNQPQHF
>NA|TRBJ2-6|13|NA|TRBV15
TGTGCCACCAGCAGAGATTCGCCTTACGTCCTGACTTTC
CATSRDSPYVLTF
>once|TRBJ2-6|15|NA|TRBV15
TGTGCCACCAGCAGCTGGTTCTCTGGGGCCAACGTCCTGACTTTC
CATSSWFSGANVLTF
>NA|TRBJ1-2|15|NA|TRBV19
TGTGCCAGTAGTGAGTTTTCAGACGGAGGCTATGGCTACACCTTC
CASSEFSDGGYGYTF
>NA|TRBJ1-2|11|TRBD1|TRBV6-5
TGTGCCAGCAGTTCAGGGGGCGGCTACACCTTC
CASSSGGGYTF
>NA|TRBJ2-1|14|TRBD2|TRBV5-5
TGTGCCAGCAGCATCCCGGGACTAGCAAATGAGCAGTTCTTC
CASSIPGLANEQFF
>NA|TRBJ2-3|15|TRBD2|TRBV15
TGTGCCACCAGCAGACTAGCGGGAGAACACGATACGCAGTATTTT
CATSRLAGEHDTQYF
>NA|TRBJ2-1|15|NA|TRBV5-1
TGCGCCAGCAGCTTGGAGTTAGTAGTTTACAATGAGCAGTTCTTC
CASSLELVVYNEQFF
>once|TRBJ2-5|13|NA|TRBV2
TGTGCCAGCAGTGCGGGGCAAGGAGAGACCCAGTACTTC
CASSAGQGETQYF
>NA|TRBJ1-2|11|NA|TRBV28
TGTGCCAGCAGTTTCAGGGACGGCTACACCTTC
CASSFRDGYTF
>once|TRBJ2-3|13|NA|TRBV11-2
TGTGCCAGCAGCTTAACCCCCACAGATACGCAGTATTTT
CASSLTPTDTQYF
>NA|TRBJ2-7|15|NA|TRBV7-3
TGTGCCAGCAGCCAGCAGAGGTCCCAGCTAGACGAGCAGTACTTC
CASSQQRSQLDEQYF
>once|TRBJ1-2|13|NA|TRBV5-6
TGTGCCAGCAGCTTGGTCAGGGGAGGTGGCTACACCTTC
CASSLVRGGGYTF
>NA|TRBJ2-3|15|NA|TRBV7-8
TGTGCCAGCAGCCCCTTAAGTTTCGGCACAGATACGCAGTATTTT
CASSPLSFGTDTQYF